This TCR beta chain originates from a study of shared clonotypes between healthy human individuals. Trimming pared 3 bases from V and 8 bases from J, leaving 31 bases between. Germline V gives CDR1 SGHVS, CDR2 FNYEAQ. CDR3 length equals 19 residues. Assay used: immunoSEQ multiplex PCR; TCRdb lists only in-frame clones, some missing. The repertoire includes over a million clones, around 95% of them detected once, and over 1% sits in the top ten. The TCR originated in a man under 40 in good health. The V call is TRBV7-6, the J call TRBJ1-1, with a possible D match to TRBD1 (5 bases). Source material: naive CD4+ T cells sorted from blood. Subset in this sample: CD45RA+ positively selected. The CDR3 is CASSLAPTVGGQKTREAFF. CDR3 nucleotide sequence: TGTGCCAGCAGCTTGGCGCCTACAGTTGGGGGTCAAAAGACAAGGGAAGCTTTCTTT.